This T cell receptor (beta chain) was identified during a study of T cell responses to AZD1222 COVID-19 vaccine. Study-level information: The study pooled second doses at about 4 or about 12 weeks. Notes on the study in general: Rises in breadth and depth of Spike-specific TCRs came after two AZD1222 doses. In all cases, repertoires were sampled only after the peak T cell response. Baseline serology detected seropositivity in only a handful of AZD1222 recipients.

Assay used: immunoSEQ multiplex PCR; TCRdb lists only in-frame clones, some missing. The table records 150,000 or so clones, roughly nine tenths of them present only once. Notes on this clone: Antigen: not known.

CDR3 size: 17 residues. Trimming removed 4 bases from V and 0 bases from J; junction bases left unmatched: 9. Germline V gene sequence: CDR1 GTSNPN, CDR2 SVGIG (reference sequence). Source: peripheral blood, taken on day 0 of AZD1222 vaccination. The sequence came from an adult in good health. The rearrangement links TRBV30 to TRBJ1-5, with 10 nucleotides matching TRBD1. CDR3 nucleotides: TGTGCCTGGACTTGGGACAGGGGACCCTATAGCAATCAGCCCCAGCATTTT. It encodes CAWTWDRGPYSNQPQHF.